This T cell receptor (beta chain) was captured by sequencing in a study of blood T cell repertoires in COVID-19 (dated by TCRdb to the early 2020s). Concerning the study at large: Collaborator samples came from the United States, Italy and Spain and covered acute and convalescent phases of COVID-19. The material from the prospective study consisted of cDNA or gDNA derived from T cells, B-cell-depleted T cells, or PBMCs. Subjects who had been exposed to COVID-19, were actively infected with it, or had recovered from it provided the deeply sampled blood TCRbeta repertoires that made up the dataset. A freely available public database, intended as a resource for researchers studying the immune response to SARS-CoV-2, is where the repertoires were released. The samples were drawn from the first 160 participants of the ongoing ImmuneRACE study and from about 1,200 subjects provided by 6 global collaborators. Sample metadata almost always included a de-identified subject ID, COVID-19 status, age in years and sex. HLA class I and class II types, where available, came from metadata supplied by the sample provider rather than from assay-based typing.

In Seattle, one collaborating source enrolled patients while the infection was active and tracked those patients longitudinally over the course of disease. Collaborating institutions collected whole blood in K2EDTA tubes following their own protocols. For TCRbeta analysis, collaborators shipped samples as frozen whole blood, isolated PBMCs, or DNA extracted from either of those sample types. On the study overall, not on this receptor specifically: Clinical and demographic metadata were provided uncurated, with the amount varying by source and participant.

TCRbeta CDR3 regions were amplified from genomic DNA using the immunoSEQ Assay, a bias-controlled multiplex PCR. The published analysis was carried out like this. The number of nucleated cells in each sample was estimated by amplification of reference gene primers within the assay. Sequence reads were collapsed and filtered to measure the absolute abundance of every unique TCRbeta CDR3 rearrangement. For each sample, productive Simpson clonality was calculated by taking the square root of Simpson's diversity index across productive rearrangements. This is the immuneACCESS table as TCRdb keeps it, with only in-frame sequences that have V and J called. A part of the clones is gone; compared with another copy, unresolved V genes explain less than half, and the rest is unexplained. D and trimming were read from the DNA, whereas the V and J calls and clone size are those reported in that table. In this sample the table shows a few hundred thousand clones, approximately 78% of which occur a single time. 5.2% of the sample rests with the top ten.

The CDR3 contains 15 residues, cysteine and phenylalanine counted. The read is trimmed to its CDR3 DNA, 45 bases read in frame from base 1. As encoded in the germline V gene, CDR1 is KGHSH while CDR2 is LQKENI. Trimming costs V 3 bases and J 0 bases, and their ends lie 9 bases apart. To note about this clone: It lacks a known antigen. No base qualities exist here, and no much larger clone lies one base off it.

The specimen sequenced was peripheral blood. The sequence derives from a woman in her seventies with COVID-19, enrolled during active disease. The sequence joins TRBV18 to TRBJ2-1; matching of 5 bases hints at TRBD1 as the D gene. For the CDR3, the sequence is CASSPGQLSYNEQFF. At the DNA level, the sequence is TGTGCCAGCTCACCGGGGCAGCTCTCCTACAATGAGCAGTTCTTC.